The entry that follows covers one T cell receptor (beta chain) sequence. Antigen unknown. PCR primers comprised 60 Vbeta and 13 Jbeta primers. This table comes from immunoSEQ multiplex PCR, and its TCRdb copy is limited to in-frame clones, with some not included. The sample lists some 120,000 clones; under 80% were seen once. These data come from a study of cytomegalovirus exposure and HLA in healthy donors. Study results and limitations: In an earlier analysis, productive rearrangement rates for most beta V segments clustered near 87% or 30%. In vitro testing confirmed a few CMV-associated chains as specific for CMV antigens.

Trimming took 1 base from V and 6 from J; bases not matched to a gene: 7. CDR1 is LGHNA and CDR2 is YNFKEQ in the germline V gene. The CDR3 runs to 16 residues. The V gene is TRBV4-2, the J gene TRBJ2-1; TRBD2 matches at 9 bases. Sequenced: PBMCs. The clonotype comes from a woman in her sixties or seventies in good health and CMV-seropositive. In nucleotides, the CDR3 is TGTGCCAGCAGCCAAGCTGGGCGGGGGGGCAGCAATGAGCAGTTCTTC. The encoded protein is CASSQAGRGGSNEQFF.